Listed below are T cell receptor beta chains from one sample, sequenced in a study of shared clonotypes between healthy human individuals. Sequencing used immunoSEQ multiplex PCR; TCRdb keeps in-frame clones, though not all of them. Of about 1.1 million clones listed, 77% were seen once; the top ten hold 0.89%. Specimen: memory CD4+ T cells from PBMCs. These receptors all come from a young man in good health. Some clones in this sample may be carry-over from other donors' samples. CDR3s include the opening cysteine and the closing phenylalanine or tryptophan. D genes are given only for firm matches. Clone size is not always given. Where it is, it says once, few, many or a class for expanded clones.

TRBV9	.	.	TRBJ2-1	CASSVDTNSYNEQFF	TGTGCCAGCAGCGTAGACACGAACTCCTACAATGAGCAGTTCTTC
TRBV4-2	.	.	TRBJ2-2	CASSQDLGELFF	TGTGCCAGCAGCCAAGATCTTGGGGAGCTGTTTTTT
TRBV25-1	.	few	TRBJ1-6	CASRFYGDSPLHF	TGTGCCAGCAGGTTTTATGGAGACTCACCCCTCCACTTT
TRBV11-2	.	.	TRBJ1-2	CASSPLRGGQNYGYTF	TGTGCCAGCAGCCCCCTCCGAGGGGGACAAAACTATGGCTACACCTTC
TRBV6-1	.	.	TRBJ2-7	CASSFPTGTPYEQYF	TGTGCCAGCAGTTTCCCTACCGGGACTCCCTACGAGCAGTACTTC
TRBV6-6	TRBD2	.	TRBJ2-3	CASSRDSYGEGTQYF	TGTGCCAGCAGCCGCGACAGCTACGGGGAGGGTACGCAGTATTTT
TRBV7-9	.	.	TRBJ1-2	CASSKDPGRGYTF	TGTGCCAGCAGCAAAGACCCGGGGAGGGGCTACACCTTC
TRBV20-1	.	.	TRBJ1-3	CSASFNTIYF	TGCAGTGCTAGTTTCAACACCATATATTTT
TRBV5-4	.	.	TRBJ1-2	CASSLKRQDGYTF	TGTGCCAGCAGCCTAAAACGACAGGATGGCTACACCTTC
TRBV27	.	.	TRBJ1-2	CASSWTEIYGYTF	TGTGCCAGCAGTTGGACAGAGATTTATGGCTACACCTTC
TRBV29-1	.	.	TRBJ2-2	CSVLSGSGELFF	TGCAGCGTTCTTTCCGGGAGCGGGGAGCTGTTTTTT
TRBV7-3	.	.	TRBJ2-5	CASSRGLKSTQETQYF	TGTGCCAGCAGCCGGGGACTCAAAAGCACTCAAGAGACCCAGTACTTC
TRBV28	.	.	TRBJ1-1	CASPRSGAGDTEAFF	TGTGCCAGTCCTAGGTCAGGGGCGGGGGACACTGAAGCTTTCTTT
TRBV30	TRBD1	.	TRBJ2-7	CAWSVDRGPSGEQYF	TGTGCCTGGAGTGTAGACAGGGGCCCTTCGGGGGAGCAGTACTTC
TRBV11-2	.	many	TRBJ2-7	CASSLVPGDDEQYF	TGTGCCAGCAGCTTAGTCCCGGGAGACGACGAGCAGTACTTC
TRBV30	.	.	TRBJ2-3	CAWSVLDTQYF	TGTGCCTGGAGTGTACTCGATACGCAGTATTTT
TRBV4-2	.	.	TRBJ1-2	CASSQESGQAYGYTF	TGTGCCAGCAGCCAAGAATCAGGGCAGGCCTATGGCTACACCTTC
TRBV5-6	.	.	TRBJ2-7	CASSPGVSSYEQYF	TGTGCCAGCAGCCCTGGGGTCAGCTCCTACGAGCAGTACTTC
TRBV6-1	.	.	TRBJ2-7	CASSEGFRGYEQYF	TGTGCCAGCAGTGAAGGCTTCCGAGGCTACGAGCAGTACTTC
TRBV7-2	TRBD2	.	TRBJ2-4	CASTLAGVQNIQYF	TGTGCCAGCACACTAGCGGGAGTACAAAACATTCAGTACTTC
TRBV5-1	TRBD1	.	TRBJ1-1	CASSLGQGVGTEAFF	TGCGCCAGCAGTTTAGGCCAGGGGGTCGGAACTGAAGCTTTCTTT
TRBV4-2	TRBD1	.	TRBJ1-2	CASSQDPRQGAGYTF	TGTGCCAGCAGCCAAGATCCCCGGCAGGGGGCTGGCTACACCTTC
TRBV2	.	few	TRBJ2-5	CASRQGGVRETQYF	TGTGCCAGCAGACAAGGGGGGGTTCGAGAGACCCAGTACTTC
TRBV23-1	TRBD1	.	TRBJ2-7	CASRRGTGPVELIGYEQYF	TGCGCCAGCAGGCGTGGGACAGGGCCCGTAGAGTTGATTGGCTACGAGCAGTACTTC
TRBV5-1	TRBD2	once	TRBJ2-5	CASSLSPFLAGGGQETQYF	TGCGCCAGCAGCCTCAGCCCGTTCCTAGCGGGAGGGGGACAAGAGACCCAGTACTTC
TRBV6-1	.	.	TRBJ2-3	CASSVGGGRGTDTQYF	TGTGCCAGCAGTGTGGGAGGGGGCAGGGGTACAGATACGCAGTATTTT
TRBV10-3	TRBD1	.	TRBJ1-1	CAIRPGQGPRAFF	TGTGCCATCAGGCCGGGACAGGGGCCGCGGGCCTTCTTT
TRBV30	TRBD1	.	TRBJ1-6	CAWSGRTGYSPLHF	TGTGCCTGGAGTGGTCGGACAGGTTATTCACCCCTCCACTTT
TRBV28	.	once	TRBJ1-4	CASSPPGGGREKLFF	TGTGCCAGCAGTCCCCCGGGGGGGGGAAGGGAAAAACTGTTTTTT
TRBV27	TRBD2	.	TRBJ2-6	CASSSPGLAERGSGANVLTF	TGTGCCAGCAGTTCCCCGGGACTAGCGGAGAGGGGCTCTGGGGCCAACGTCCTGACTTTC